A single TCR beta chain is shown here with its context. From the 5' RACE reads, TCRdb lists one entry per CDR3 protein and no DNA. The ten top clones account for 6.5% to 9%, within a sample of roughly 90,000 distinct CDR3 sequences. The source of the sample is a study of monozygotic twins with inflammatory bowel disease. Sequences were obtained from blood. The receptor was isolated from a human donor with ulcerative colitis or Crohn's disease, or a healthy co-twin of an affected twin (not recorded which).

The CDR3 reads CASSLVQGSGYTF. The V gene is TRBV7-2, the J gene TRBJ1-2; the D call of TRBD1 rests on TCRdb alone, since no DNA is present to check it. Germline V gene lookup returns CDR1 SGHTA and CDR2 FQGNSA. The CDR3 spans 13 residues.